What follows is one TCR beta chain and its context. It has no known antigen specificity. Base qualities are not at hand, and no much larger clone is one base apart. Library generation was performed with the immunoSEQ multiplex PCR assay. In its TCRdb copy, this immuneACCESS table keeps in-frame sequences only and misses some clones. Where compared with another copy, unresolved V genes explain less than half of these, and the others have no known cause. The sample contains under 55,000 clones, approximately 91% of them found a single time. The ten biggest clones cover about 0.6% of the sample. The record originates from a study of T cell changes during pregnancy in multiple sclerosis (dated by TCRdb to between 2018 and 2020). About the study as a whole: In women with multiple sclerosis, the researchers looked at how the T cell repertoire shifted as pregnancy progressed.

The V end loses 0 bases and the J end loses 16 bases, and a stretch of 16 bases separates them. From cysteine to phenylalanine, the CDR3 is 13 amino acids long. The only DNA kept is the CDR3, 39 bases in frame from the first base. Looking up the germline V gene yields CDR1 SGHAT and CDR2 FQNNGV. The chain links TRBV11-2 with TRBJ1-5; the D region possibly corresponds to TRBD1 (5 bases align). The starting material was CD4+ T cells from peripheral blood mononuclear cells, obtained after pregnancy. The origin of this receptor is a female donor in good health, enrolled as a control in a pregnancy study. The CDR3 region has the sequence CASSLEPAGGAHF. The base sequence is TGTGCCAGCAGCTTAGAACCGGCTGGAGGGGCTCATTTT. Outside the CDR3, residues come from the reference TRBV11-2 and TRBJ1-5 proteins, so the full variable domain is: EAGVAQSPRYKIIEKRQSVAFWCNPISGHATLYWYQQILGQGPKLLIQFQNNGVVDDSQLPKDRFSAERLKGVDSTLKIQPAKLEDSAVYLCASSLEPAGGAHFGDGTRLSIL.